This TCR beta chain derives from a study of CXCR3-negative and CXCR3-positive naive CD8 T cells. Study information: About 150 million TRB reads were obtained in total, which works out to about 1.5 +/- 0.3 million per library.

On this clonotype: Its matching antigen is unknown.

The CDR3 totals 15 residues. Germline CDR1 and CDR2: MDHEN and SYDVKM. Study-wide findings and caveats: Naive CXCR3-negative cells resembled naive CXCR3-positive cells in TRBV-TRBJ usage; memory cells differed. Comparably high diversity marked both naive subsets, whereas memory CD8+ cells had much lower diversity.

The TRB libraries of cDNA were built by UMI-labeled 5' RACE. TCRdb re-called the 5' RACE reads and gives one entry per CDR3 protein, without DNA. There are approximately 49,000 distinct CDR3 sequences in the sample, with approximately 16% held by the top ten. This sequence was found in a human donor in good health. Some clones in this sample may be carry-over from other donors' samples. Sequencing was done on a sample of memory CD8+ T cells from blood. The chain carries TRBV28 and TRBJ2-1; the TCRdb D gene call, TRBD2, has no DNA to confirm it. CDR3 sequence: CASSSTSGSYNEQFF.